This T cell receptor beta chain was captured by sequencing in a study of cytomegalovirus exposure and HLA in healthy donors (dated by TCRdb to about 2017). Describing the broader study: According to an earlier analysis of 587 of the donors, roughly 180 million T cells yielded 117 million unique TCR beta sequences and more than 250 Gb of sequence data. An early release that covered about 600 HLA-typed donors contained approximately 300 gigabases of sequencing data and 80 million or so unique TCR sequences. Among the roughly 390 genotyped donors, around 81% belonged to the genetic ancestry cluster associated with self-reported Caucasian donors. The study aimed to test whether signatures of past pathogen exposure could be identified by cataloging public T cell receptors. The T cell repertoires of around 670 subjects were profiled by immunosequencing and related to cytomegalovirus serostatus. Besides the first cohort of 666 subjects, a separate validation cohort made up of 120 or so different subjects was used. High-throughput TCR immunosequencing, statistical association of individual TCRs with disease status, and machine learning were combined to predict cytomegalovirus infection status. In a later analysis, previously published TCR beta repertoires from 666 donors were re-analyzed and high-resolution HLA genotyping was added so that TCR occurrence patterns could be studied. Rather than using new phenotypic data, the later analysis identified candidate immune exposures from TCR beta sequences and from how often those sequences occurred across donors. An earlier analysis of 500 to 650 of the donors applied high-throughput TCR beta sequencing to assess whether each TCR beta V gene segment acted as functional or pseudogenic. Donor age, sex, ethnicity and CMV serostatus were collected together with the repertoire data. A later genetic analysis took genome-wide SNP genotypes for about 55% of the 666 donors and used that subset as a discovery cohort. Every discovery cohort repertoire had been produced on one sequencing platform. Both class I and class II loci were covered by HLA typing, at four-digit resolution. Typing coverage differed by locus: A, B, C, DRB1 and DQB1 were typed in about 620-640 donors, DQA1 in 500 to 550, DPA1 in 600 to 610, and DPB1 in 450 to 490. Because of strong linkage in the cohort, four to six DR-DQ haplotypes were treated as single units for association and clustering. On average, over 200,000 unique TCR beta nucleotide sequences were sequenced per donor among 350 to 400 genotyped donors of the cohort, with about 17% of those sequences being non-productive.

Turning to this clone: No antigen is known for it. Base-call qualities are not available, and no considerably larger clone is one nucleotide away.

The cohort was made up of about 610 healthy bone marrow donors. At the time of sampling, all cohort members were nominally healthy, though unrecorded immune exposures were likely present. The donor was CMV seronegative and belonged to the group of 380 or so seronegative cohort members. A peripheral blood sample was provided by each donor, and peripheral blood mononuclear cells were used for TCR beta sequencing. The Qiagen DNeasy Blood Extraction Kit was used to extract genomic DNA from the blood cell samples. Receptor amplification or capture employed the immunoSEQ multiplex PCR assay. The multiplex PCR relied on a mix of 60 forward primers for TCR Vbeta segments and 13 reverse primers for TCR Jbeta segments. The CDR3 region of rearranged TCR beta genes was amplified from genomic DNA by a multiplex PCR assay. Amplified TCR beta libraries were sequenced as 87-base-pair reads on the Illumina HiSeq System. As for the authors' bioinformatics: In a later analysis, 70 million to 95 million unique TCR beta chains were counted across the 650 to 750 repertoires, and roughly 10 million of these chains were shared by at least two donors. A nearest-neighbor algorithm error-corrected the raw reads and collapsed the reads into unique sequences, merging closely related sequences to remove PCR and sequencing errors. To assign V, D and J gene segments, CDR3 sequences were aligned to IMGT reference sequences. For a sequence to be retained, at least a six-nucleotide match to both a V gene segment and a J gene segment was required. Rearrangements were classified as productive when the CDR3 lacked stop codons and remained in frame with V and J, and all other rearrangements were classified as non-productive. CDR3 was defined by IMGT convention, running from the second conserved V-encoded cysteine to the conserved J-encoded phenylalanine. In an earlier analysis of more than 550 of the donors, sequences lacking an unambiguous match to a single V gene segment were excluded. In an earlier analysis of a few hundred of the donors, V segments were called functional above 56.7% productive rearrangements and were called segregating when the between-donor standard deviation exceeded 5%. To diagnose cytomegalovirus status from the catalog of TCR beta chain sequences, a statistical classification framework was built. In a later analysis, TCR nucleotide sequences were compared against IMGT/GENE-DB human TR gene sequences so that V and J genes could be assigned. The TCRdist pipeline was used in a later analysis to assign CDR3 sequences and most-parsimonious VDJ recombination scenarios. A later analysis defined each TCR beta chain by its CDR3 amino acid sequence plus V-gene family, and excluded reads lacking a unique V-gene family. To address suspected cross-contamination and a sequencing artifact, a later analysis removed some 620 highly shared, low-generation-probability nucleotide sequences. For each public chain, a later analysis derived a clonal expansion index from normalized ranks of inferred template counts within each repertoire. Generation probabilities in a later analysis came from a VDJ recombination model fitted to out-of-frame rearrangements, and those results were checked against IGoR. Hypergeometric tests were used in a later analysis to score TCR-TCR, TCR-HLA and TCR-CMV co-occurrence, with a repertoire-size bias correction applied to the TCR pairs. A later analysis estimated false discovery rates by permuting HLA or CMV assignments 20 times. In a later analysis, co-occurring TCRs were grouped using DBSCAN, and TCRdist sequence similarity was added for clustering within HLA-allele-positive subsets. For co-occurrence clustering, repertoires with fewer than 30,000 or more than 120,000 public chains were excluded, along with a handful of repertoires with anomalous nucleotide sharing. The table comes from immuneACCESS by way of TCRdb, which keeps in-frame sequences with V and J called. Part of the clones is missing from these tables; in studies checked, under half for an unresolved V gene and the rest for unknown reasons. V, J and clone size are those of that table, while D and trimming were read from the DNA. Counted in this sample were roughly 100,000 clones; over 70% of them appeared once. Clones ranked in the top ten supply roughly 3% of the sample.

Broad study findings and their caveats: The study listed 164 TCR beta chains as associated with cytomegalovirus. The only immune exposure information available for the cohort was CMV serostatus. A later genetic analysis associated a missense DCLRE1C variant with V-gene and J-gene trimming of TCR beta chains, and an independent cohort replicated the association. Broadly in line with IMGT annotations, most TCR beta V segments showed up in productive rearrangements about 87% or about 30% of the time in an earlier analysis of 450 to 600 of the donors. In vitro tests confirmed that three of the cytomegalovirus-associated TCR beta chains recognize cytomegalovirus antigens. Most CMV-associated TCR beta chains appeared to be HLA-restricted in a later analysis, and the HLA associations seemed to be driven largely by CMV exposure. Compared with the roughly 670-donor mean, donors in an Asian-associated ancestry cluster had fewer N-insertions in productive TCRs, according to a later genetic analysis. Sequencing depth was assumed to be roughly uniform across donors in the presence/absence analyses, though that assumption may not hold. Because counts were too low, about 18 rarely observed V segments, including chromosome 9 orphons, were excluded from the earlier analysis of some 590 of the donors. In a later analysis, the rate of TCR association differed among HLA loci, with DRB1 alleles having the most associated TCRs and HLA-C alleles having the fewest. At a false discovery rate of 0.05, a later analysis linked under 20,000 TCR beta sequences to specific HLA alleles. Assigning TCR associations to individual alleles was difficult when HLA alleles, especially DR and DQ, strongly co-occurred. The classifier was reported to diagnose cytomegalovirus status with high specificity and sensitivity in both the original and validation cohorts. Linkage disequilibrium might explain the correlated functional status among segregating V segments, but an unknown experimental factor could not be ruled out. Most TCR sequences were observed very rarely across donors, whereas some public TCRs were present in many individuals. The authors suggested that the approach could potentially be extended to other disease states and immunological phenotypes. This cohort had only TCR beta chains sequenced, and the lack of alpha or paired-chain data limited which features could be detected. Because HLA typing was unavailable for some donors at each locus, only the typed subset was used in association tests. According to a later analysis, parvovirus B19, influenza, CMV and Epstein-Barr virus appeared linked to several top co-occurrence clusters. A further reported finding was that TCR beta sequences accurately predicted the HLA-A and HLA-B alleles for most subjects in the first cohort. A cluster of highly shared sequence variants was judged likely to represent a technical artifact of the sequencing pipeline. In a later analysis, HLA-associated TCR beta chains were found to be more clonally expanded and to have lower generation probabilities than equally common non-associated chains.

The sequence came from a female donor in good health and CMV-seronegative. Sequenced input: PBMCs.

The sequenced DNA: TGTGCCAGCAGCTTAATTGCTAAGGAGACCCAGTACTTC. This sequence encodes CASSLIAKETQYF. The sequence is built from TRBV7-2 and TRBJ2-5, with an unclear D gene assignment. V is reduced by 2 bases and J by 5 bases, leaving a spacing of 9 bases between them. The CDR3, from cysteine to phenylalanine, totals 13 residues. The read is trimmed to its CDR3 DNA, 39 bases read in frame from base 1. According to the germline V gene, CDR1 reads SGHTA and CDR2 reads FQGNSA. Beyond the CDR3, the reference TRBV7-2 and TRBJ2-5 genes provide the residues; the full variable domain reads: GAGVSQSPSNKVTEKGKDVELRCDPISGHTALYWYRQSLGQGLEFLIYFQGNSAPDKSGLPSDRFSAERTGGSVSTLTIQRTQQEDSAVYLCASSLIAKETQYFGPGTRLLVL.